This record covers a single T cell receptor beta chain. The antigen is not known. Sequencing used immunoSEQ multiplex PCR; TCRdb keeps in-frame clones, though not all of them. The table has about 7,300 clones, about 92% seen once; the top ten hold 1.5% to 2%. V was trimmed by 7 bases and J by 7 bases, leaving 13 bases between them. There are 12 residues in the CDR3. Germline values: CDR1 SEHNR, CDR2 FQNEAQ (reference sequence). This entry is derived from a study of lymphopenia after photon versus proton radiotherapy. Study results and caveats: Proton therapy kept repertoires fairly stable, unlike photons, which gained effector/memory cells. Larger post-nadir TCR diversity loss correlated inversely with survival in deceased patients. Survival link was tested only in deceased patients; proton benefit remains a possibility. Oligoclonal CD8+ Temra expansion after nadir drove photon patients' diversity drop.

Sequences were derived from peripheral blood, sampled from a patient treated with photon-based radiotherapy. V usage is TRBV7-9 and J usage is TRBJ1-2; possibly TRBD1 for D (5 bases). This TCR was recovered from a woman between 50 and 59 years old with cholangiocarcinoma. This CDR3 is CASTPGGRGYTF. CDR3 nucleotide sequence: TGTGCCAGCACCCCGGGGGGACGTGGCTACACCTTC.